This T cell receptor (beta chain) was documented in a study of T cell responses to AZD1222 COVID-19 vaccine. Findings and limits, study-wide: Once two AZD1222 doses were given, Spike-specific TCR breadth and depth went up. Of the AZD1222 recipients, only six or seven were seropositive at baseline.

Points on this clone: Antigen: not known.

The assay was immunoSEQ multiplex PCR, and TCRdb's table has in-frame clones only and misses some. The sample has around 110,000 clones, 80% to 90% seen once. There are 14 residues in the CDR3. CDR1 and CDR2 (germline): MNHEY, SMNVEV (reference sequence). Trimming at V came to 5 bases and at J to 5 bases, leaving 2 bases not matched to a gene. The sequence derives from an adult in good health. V gene TRBV27 combines with J gene TRBJ2-7; 14 bases line up with TRBD2. The sample was peripheral blood, taken on day 0 of MenACWY control vaccination. CDR3 nucleotide sequence: TGTGCCAGCAGTCTGACTAGCGGGGGGGACGAGCAGTACTTC. Encoded protein: CASSLTSGGDEQYF.